The 18 T cell receptor beta chains below all came from one sample that was sequenced in a study of cytomegalovirus exposure and HLA in healthy donors. PCR amplification relied on 60 Vbeta primers (plus 13 Jbeta primers). Produced via immunoSEQ multiplex PCR; TCRdb's table is partial and in-frame only. The sample consists of 160,000 or so clones, around three quarters of them appearing once. Sequencing was performed on PBMCs. These TCRs come from a woman aged 40 to 55 in good health and CMV-seronegative.

This sequence joins TRBV29-1 and TRBJ1-3; D ambiguous. Trimming took 6 bases from V and 0 from J, leaving 9 bases between them. In germline, CDR1 is SQVTM, CDR2 ANQGSEA. This CDR3 has 13 amino acids. The CDR3 DNA is TGCAGCGTCGGTTTTTCCTCTGGAAACACCATATATTTT. Translated: CSVGFSSGNTIYF.

In its sample, this clone was seen a few times. The chain carries TRBV5-1 and TRBJ1-1; no clear D gene. Per germline, CDR1 SGHRS and CDR2 YFSETQ. This CDR3 has 15 amino acids. The germline V and J ends were trimmed by 4 bases and 0 bases, with 13 bases remaining between them. CDR3 residues: CASSAVPSVNTEAFF. The CDR3 nucleotides are TGCGCCAGCAGCGCCGTGCCAAGCGTGAACACTGAAGCTTTCTTT.

The rearrangement links TRBV19 to TRBJ2-2; 12 positions match TRBD2. V shed 7 bases and J 4 bases; nucleotides not matched to a gene: 4. The length of the CDR3 is 15 residues. CDR1 LNHDA and CDR2 SQIVND come from the germline V gene (reference sequence). The chain's CDR3 is CASIGTSGFTGELFF. CDR3 nucleotides: TGTGCCAGTATAGGGACTAGCGGGTTCACCGGGGAGCTGTTTTTT.

The chain joins TRBV4-1 to TRBJ2-7; the match to TRBD2 covers 7 bases. CDR1 and CDR2 from the germline V gene are MGHRA and YSYEKL. The CDR3 sequence is 16 residues long. V trimming: 3 bases; J trimming: 0 bases; junction bases outside the gene matches: 8. The CDR3 nucleotides read TGCGCCAGCAGCCATAATTGGGACTACATCTCCTACGAGCAGTACTTC. It encodes CASSHNWDYISYEQYF.

A single count supports this clone. The gene calls are TRBV30 and TRBJ2-7; D might be TRBD1 (6 bases). Trimming shortened V by 5 bases and J by 0 bases, and 8 bases separated the two germline ends. Germline V gene data show CDR1 as GTSNPN and CDR2 as SVGIG (reference sequence). The CDR3 spans 12 residues. The CDR3 DNA follows: TGTGCCTGGGGGGACAACTCCTACGAGCAGTACTTC. Translating gives CAWGDNSYEQYF.

The chain is built from TRBV30 and TRBJ2-3; 8 bases align to TRBD2. This CDR3 comprises 14 residues. Germline V gives CDR1 GTSNPN, CDR2 SVGIG (reference sequence). Germline trimming cut 4 bases from V and 4 bases from J; bases unmatched to any gene: 7. In nucleotides, the CDR3 is TGTGCCTGGACCGGCGGGGGGCCCGCAGATACGCAGTATTTT. The encoded protein is CAWTGGGPADTQYF.

This rearrangement joins TRBV7-9 to TRBJ2-7, with TRBD1 identical over 7 bases. Germline loops: CDR1 SEHNR, CDR2 FQNEAQ (reference sequence). J lost 4 bases, V lost 4 bases, and 10 bases had no gene match. CDR3 length: 15 residues. The CDR3 region is CASSWGQQPIYEQYF. The CDR3 DNA sequence: TGTGCCAGCAGCTGGGGACAGCAACCAATATACGAGCAGTACTTC.

The CDR3 spells CASSLQGTGNTIYF. CDR3 in DNA: TGTGCCAGCAGCTTACAGGGGACTGGAAACACCATATATTTT. V usage is TRBV7-6 and J usage is TRBJ1-3, with TRBD1 as a possible D gene (6 bases). Germline V CDR1 and CDR2: SGHVS, FNYEAQ. The V and J ends lost 2 bases and 2 bases respectively, with 7 bases between them. This CDR3 is 14 amino acids long.

The rearrangement links TRBV6-1 to TRBJ1-5; 7 bases are shared with TRBD1. V lost 1 base, J lost 6 bases, and 3 bases stayed unmatched. Germline V gene sequence: CDR1 MNHNS, CDR2 SASEGT. The length of the CDR3 is 14 residues. The CDR3 spells CASSEGQGGQPQHF. The CDR3 DNA sequence: TGTGCCAGCAGTGAAGGACAGGGCGGTCAGCCCCAGCATTTT.

The chain links TRBV4-2 to TRBJ2-1; 11 bases map to TRBD2. V lost 0 bases and J lost 0; bases outside the gene matches: 7. The CDR3 covers 19 residues. Germline V CDR1 and CDR2: LGHNA, YNFKEQ. In DNA form, the CDR3 reads TGTGCCAGCAGCCAAGATCCCCTAGCGGGGGGTTCCTCCTACAATGAGCAGTTCTTC. This sequence encodes CASSQDPLAGGSSYNEQFF.

J is TRBJ2-1 and V is TRBV5-1; D not certain. The V end was cut by 3 bases, the J end by 8 bases, with 21 bases between. The CDR3 contains 16 residues. The V gene's germline CDR1 is SGHRS and CDR2 YFSETQ. CDR3 amino acids: CASSWSPPVAGDEQFF. CDR3 nucleotides: TGCGCCAGCAGCTGGTCCCCGCCGGTGGCAGGCGATGAGCAGTTCTTC. The whole variable domain, remainder taken from reference TRBV5-1 and TRBJ2-1, is KAGVTQTPRYLIKTRGQQVTLSCSPISGHRSVSWYQQTPGQGLQFLFEYFSETQRNKGNFPGRFSGRQFSNSRSEMNVSTLELGDSALYLCASSWSPPVAGDEQFFGPGTRLTVL.

Worth noting for this clone: At one boundary the junction diverges from the germline segment, which might be a read error. The chain employs TRBV7-9 and TRBJ2-7; 7 bases align to TRBD2. Germline assignment: CDR1 SEHNR and CDR2 FQNEAQ (reference sequence). The CDR3 contains 15 residues. CDR3 coding DNA: TGTTCCAGCAGCCCAATGGGCGGGAGAGCGCGGGAGCAGTACTTC. This codes for CSSSPMGGRAREQYF.

Here the CDR3 reads CAWSGSGRGLSVSYEQYF. In DNA, the CDR3 is TGTGCCTGGAGTGGCAGCGGGAGGGGATTATCTGTCTCCTACGAGCAGTACTTC. The chain uses TRBV30 and TRBJ2-7, with TRBD2 matching 10 bases. With V trimmed by 1 base and J by 0 bases, 12 bases remained unmatched. Per the germline V gene, CDR1 is GTSNPN and CDR2 is SVGIG (reference sequence). CDR3 size: 18 residues. Full variable domain (missing parts from reference TRBV30 and TRBJ2-7): SQTIHQWPATLVQPVGSPLSLECTVEGTSNPNLYWYRQAAGRGLQLLFYSVGIGQISSEVPQNLSASRPQDRQFILSSKKLLLSDSGFYLCAWSGSGRGLSVSYEQYFGPGTRLTVT.

This clone was counted only a few times. The rearrangement joins TRBV19 to TRBJ1-2; 7 nucleotides line up with TRBD1. CDR1 and CDR2 (germline): LNHDA, SQIVND (reference sequence). The junction had 12 bases not matched to a gene; V was cut back by 5 bases and J by 3 bases. The CDR3 is 16 amino acids. The CDR3 protein is CASSRQGNNRHYGYTF. Written as DNA, the CDR3 is TGTGCCAGTAGTCGACAGGGCAACAATAGACACTATGGCTACACCTTC. Supplemented by reference TRBV19 and TRBJ1-2, the full variable domain reads DGGITQSPKYLFRKEGQNVTLSCEQNLNHDAMYWYRQDPGQGLRLIYYSQIVNDFQKGDIAEGYSVSREKKESFPLTVTSAQKNPTAFYLCASSRQGNNRHYGYTFGSGTRLTVV.

With regard to this clone: Other DNA sequences within the sample encode an identical CDR3. V is TRBV7-9 and J is TRBJ1-1, with TRBD1 matching over 8 bases. The V and J ends lost 5 bases and 2 bases, in that order; junction bases with no gene match: 1. The germline CDR1 and CDR2 sequences are SEHNR and FQNEAQ (reference sequence). The CDR3 length is 13 residues. CDR3 sequence (DNA): TGTGCCAGCAGCGGACAGGGAAACACTGAAGCTTTCTTT. It codes for CASSGQGNTEAFF.

This rearrangement joins TRBV5-4 to TRBJ1-1; D may be TRBD1 (5 bases). The CDR3 loop spans 13 amino acids. The germline V and J ends were trimmed by 4 bases and 1 base, with 8 bases remaining between them. Germline CDR1 and CDR2: SGHNT and YYREEE (reference sequence). This CDR3 is CASSDTGNTEAFF. In DNA, the CDR3 is TGTGCCAGCAGCGACACAGGGAACACTGAAGCTTTCTTT.

This chain links TRBV5-6 with TRBJ2-1; 9 bases are a match to TRBD2. J lost 9 bases, V lost 4 bases, and 17 bases had no gene match. The CDR3 runs 17 residues. Germline assignment: CDR1 SGHDT and CDR2 YYEEEE. The CDR3 sequence: CASSPVWSSGSSSEQFF. For the CDR3, the DNA is TGTGCCAGCAGCCCCGTTTGGAGTAGCGGGAGTAGTAGTGAGCAGTTCTTC.

The chain combines TRBV29-1 with TRBJ2-2; D is perhaps TRBD1 (5 bases). With 5 bases removed from V and 0 bases from J, the gap between germline ends came to 10 bases. The CDR3 runs to 14 residues. Germline values: CDR1 SQVTM, CDR2 ANQGSEA. This CDR3 reads CSVTGIANTGELFF. The DNA of the CDR3 is TGCAGCGTTACAGGAATCGCGAACACCGGGGAGCTGTTTTTT.